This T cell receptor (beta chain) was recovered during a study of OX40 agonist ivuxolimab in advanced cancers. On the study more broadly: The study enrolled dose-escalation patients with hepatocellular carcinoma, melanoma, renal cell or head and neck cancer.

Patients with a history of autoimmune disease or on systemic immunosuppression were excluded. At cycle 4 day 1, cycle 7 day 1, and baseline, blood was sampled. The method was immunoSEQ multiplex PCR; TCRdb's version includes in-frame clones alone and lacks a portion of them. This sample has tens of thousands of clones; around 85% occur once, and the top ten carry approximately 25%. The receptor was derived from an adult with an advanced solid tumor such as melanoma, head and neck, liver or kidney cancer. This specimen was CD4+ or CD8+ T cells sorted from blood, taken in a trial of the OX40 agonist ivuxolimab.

CDR3 region: CASSQDPPAGGDTQYF. The CDR3 coding sequence is TGTGCCAGCAGCCAAGACCCTCCAGCGGGGGGGGATACGCAGTATTTT. This rearrangement joins TRBV4-2 to TRBJ2-3; TRBD2 agrees at 10 bases. CDR3 length equals 16 residues. CDR1 is LGHNA and CDR2 is YNFKEQ in the germline V gene. The J segment lost 6 bases and the V segment lost 0 bases, leaving 6 bases of the junction unmatched.